Below, 28 T cell receptor beta chains from the same sample are listed, as sequenced in a study of T cell responses to AZD1222 COVID-19 vaccine. TCRdb's table, derived via immunoSEQ multiplex PCR, lists solely in-frame clones and lacks some. The data show approximately 140,000 clones, roughly 92% seen once. The starting material was peripheral blood, obtained 28 days after the second AZD1222 dose. Receptors originate from an adult who received the AZD1222 COVID-19 vaccine.

The chain combines TRBV5-1 with TRBJ2-7; tentatively, D is TRBD1 or TRBD2 (5 bases each). Germline assignment: CDR1 SGHRS and CDR2 YFSETQ. CDR3 length: 15 amino acids. V lost 5 bases and J 0 bases, leaving 15 bases between the germline ends. As DNA, the CDR3 is TGCGCCAGCAGAGAACAAGGGACGAGCTCCTACGAGCAGTACTTC. Translating it yields CASREQGTSSYEQYF.

V and J are TRBV19 and TRBJ1-2, with TRBD1 identical over 7 bases. Per the germline V gene, CDR1 is LNHDA and CDR2 is SQIVND (reference sequence). V gave up 11 bases and J gave up 6 bases; unmatched junction bases: 12. The CDR3 has 13 amino acids. CDR3 nucleotides: TGTGCCTCGAGGCACAGGGGATTTGATGGCTACACCTTC. Translation: CASRHRGFDGYTF.

The genes are TRBV4-2 and TRBJ2-7, with 11 bases aligning to TRBD1. CDR1 and CDR2 from the germline V gene are LGHNA and YNFKEQ. This CDR3 is built from 15 residues. V lost 4 bases, J lost 5 bases, and 7 bases stayed unmatched. The CDR3 DNA sequence: TGTGCCAGCAGCCGGGCGGACAGGGGGCTAAACGAGCAGTACTTC. This codes for CASSRADRGLNEQYF.

The V gene is TRBV19, the J gene TRBJ2-6; D is unresolved. This CDR3 contains 15 residues. Germline CDR1 and CDR2: LNHDA and SQIVND (reference sequence). Trimming removed 4 bases at V and 0 bases at J, with 7 bases between. The CDR3 coding sequence is TGTGCCAGTAGTAGACTGAGCTCTGGGGCCAACGTCCTGACTTTC. It encodes CASSRLSSGANVLTF.

The chain employs TRBV7-8 and TRBJ1-5; 9 positions agree with TRBD1. There are 15 residues in the CDR3. Germline CDR1 and CDR2: SGHVS and FQNEAQ. The V gene end was trimmed by 4 bases and the J gene end by 2 bases; junction bases not matched to a gene: 3. The CDR3 sequence: CASSSRDRGNQPQHF. The CDR3, as DNA: TGTGCCAGCAGCTCCCGGGACAGGGGCAATCAGCCCCAGCATTTT. The whole variable domain, filled in from reference TRBV7-8 and TRBJ1-5, reads GAGVSQSPRYKVAKRGQDVALRCDPISGHVSLFWYQQALGQGPEFLTYFQNEAQLDKSGLPSDRFFAERPEGSVSTLKIQRTQQEDSAVYLCASSSRDRGNQPQHFGDGTRLSIL.

There are a few counts of this clone. This rearrangement joins TRBV25-1 to TRBJ1-2, with 7 positions matching TRBD1. Germline V CDR1 and CDR2: MGHDK, SYGVNS. Trimming took 10 bases from V and 4 from J; bases not matched to a gene: 6. This CDR3 is 12 amino acids long. CDR3 bases: TGTGCCACCAGGGGGGGCGGCTATGGCTACACCTTC. It yields the protein CATRGGGYGYTF.

V usage is TRBV7-9 and J usage is TRBJ1-5; D not certain. V dropped 1 base and J dropped 4 bases, with 5 bases sitting between them. Germline assignment: CDR1 SEHNR and CDR2 FQNEAQ (reference sequence). This CDR3 region has 13 residues. CDR3 bases: TGTGCCAGCAGCTTAGGTCCTAATCAGCCCCAGCATTTT. This encodes CASSLGPNQPQHF.

The CDR3: CASSLSGHQETQYF. DNA for the CDR3: TGTGCCAGCAGCTTATCTGGGCACCAAGAGACCCAGTACTTC. The chain couples TRBV5-4 to TRBJ2-5; unclear D gene. Germline V gene sequence: CDR1 SGHNT, CDR2 YYREEE (reference sequence). V lost 2 bases and J lost 0, with 8 bases in between. This CDR3 spans 14 amino acids.

J is TRBJ1-3 and V is TRBV4-3, with D perhaps matching TRBD1 (6 bases). V lost 0 bases to trimming and J lost 3 bases, with 15 bases between them. The CDR3 has 17 residues. From germline, CDR1 is LGHNA and CDR2 YSLEER. CDR3 residues: CASSQEEWQGRGNTIYF. DNA of the CDR3: TGCGCCAGCAGCCAAGAAGAGTGGCAGGGGCGTGGAAACACCATATATTTT.

This clone was seen only a few times. The J gene is TRBJ2-1, the V gene TRBV5-4; TRBD2 aligns across 7 bases. This CDR3 is built from 15 residues. The germline gives CDR1 SGHNT, CDR2 YYREEE (reference sequence). V lost 5 bases to trimming and J lost 2 bases; unmatched junction nucleotides: 7. In DNA form, the CDR3 reads TGTGCCAGCAGGGGGGGAAGCGGGACCTACAATGAGCAGTTCTTC. This encodes CASRGGSGTYNEQFF.

The chain employs TRBV7-2 and TRBJ2-1, with 7 bases identical to TRBD2. This CDR3 is 15 amino acids long. The germline gives CDR1 SGHTA, CDR2 FQGNSA. With 1 base clipped from V and 3 bases from J, the junction kept 3 bases outside the gene matches. The CDR3 spells CASSLVGGFYNEQFF. CDR3 sequence (DNA): TGTGCCAGCAGCTTAGTCGGGGGGTTCTACAATGAGCAGTTCTTC.

Only one count was recorded for this clone. V is TRBV6-2 or TRBV6-3 and J is TRBJ1-1; tentative D call: TRBD1 (6 bases). Deletions cut 6 bases from V and 0 bases from J, with 17 bases between. The CDR3 covers 16 residues. CDR1 MNHEY and CDR2 SVGEGT come from the germline V gene. CDR3 DNA: TGTGCCAGCAGCCGAAGGGGGGTCATCATGAACACTGAAGCTTTCTTT. Amino acid sequence: CASSRRGVIMNTEAFF.

The V gene is TRBV5-1, the J gene TRBJ1-2; D possibly corresponds to TRBD1 (6 bases). Germline CDR1 and CDR2: SGHRS and YFSETQ. V was clipped by 0 bases and J by 8 bases, with 14 bases between them. The CDR3 sequence is 14 residues long. The CDR3 sequence: CASSLDRADQGYTF. CDR3 coding DNA: TGCGCCAGCAGCTTGGACAGGGCTGACCAAGGCTACACCTTC.

V and J are TRBV6-5 and TRBJ2-1; TRBD1 agrees at 7 bases. The V and J ends lost 6 bases and 5 bases, in that order; junction bases with no gene match: 10. CDR1 MNHEY and CDR2 SVGAGI come from the germline V gene. The CDR3 sequence is 15 residues long. CDR3 protein: CASSLLTGAHNEQFF. In nucleotides, the CDR3 is TGTGCCAGCAGCCTATTAACAGGGGCCCACAATGAGCAGTTCTTC.

V and J are TRBV2 and TRBJ1-1, with D possibly matching TRBD1 (6 bases). The germline gives CDR1 SNHLY, CDR2 FYNNEI. V was clipped by 9 bases and J by 5 bases, with 19 bases between them. The CDR3 runs to 14 residues. Written as DNA, the CDR3 is TGTGCCAGTAAGCTAAGCCAAGGGGGGACTGAAGCTTTCTTT. This codes for CASKLSQGGTEAFF.

In nucleotides, the CDR3 is TGTGCCAGCAGCTTAGGCGGGGGGGCCCCTGGGAGGGAGCAGTACTTC. Translation gives CASSLGGGAPGREQYF. This sequence joins TRBV7-4 and TRBJ2-7; 9 nucleotides align to TRBD2. Trimming cost V 1 base and J 7 bases; bases outside gene matches: 11. The CDR3 runs 16 residues. Germline assignment: CDR1 SGHVT and CDR2 SQSDAQ. The whole variable domain, remainder taken from reference TRBV7-4 and TRBJ2-7, is GAGVSQSPRYKVAKRGRDVALRCDSISGHVTLYWYRQTLGQGSEVLTYSQSDAQRDKSGRPSGRFSAERPERSVSTLKIQRTEQGDSAVYLCASSLGGGAPGREQYFGPGTRLTVT.

The rearrangement uses TRBV7-9 and TRBJ1-3, with D hard to call. CDR1 and CDR2 from the germline V gene are SEHNR and FQNEAQ (reference sequence). The CDR3 length is 14 residues. Deletions cut 4 bases from V and 0 bases from J, with 7 bases between. CDR3 amino acids: CASSSDLSGNTIYF. The CDR3 nucleotides are TGTGCCAGCAGCTCAGACCTCTCTGGAAACACCATATATTTT.

This sequence joins TRBV7-3 and TRBJ2-5, with D hard to call. From germline, CDR1 is SGHTA and CDR2 FQGTGA. The CDR3 is 14 amino acids. Trimming took 1 base from V and 1 from J, leaving 7 bases between them. The CDR3 bases are TGTGCCAGCAGCTTAAAAGGGCCCCAAGAGACCCAGTACTTC. This sequence encodes CASSLKGPQETQYF.

The chain combines TRBV27 with TRBJ1-1, with D uncertain. CDR3 length equals 12 residues. Germline assignment: CDR1 MNHEY and CDR2 SMNVEV (reference sequence). V was trimmed by 6 bases and J by 7 bases, leaving 12 bases between them. The CDR3 DNA follows: TGTGCCAGCAGGGGGTTAGCGGATGAAGCTTTCTTT. It specifies CASRGLADEAFF.

The rearrangement joins TRBV7-9 to TRBJ2-3; D is unclear. CDR1 is SEHNR, CDR2 FQNEAQ, per germline (reference sequence). Trimming cost V 4 bases and J 6 bases, with 11 bases left between them. There are 13 residues in the CDR3. The CDR3 loop reads CASSSRWSDTQYF. CDR3 nucleotide sequence: TGTGCCAGCAGCTCAAGATGGTCGGATACGCAGTATTTT.

DNA for the CDR3: TGTGCCAGCAGCTCCGATACGGTCTACGAGCAGTACTTC. This codes for CASSSDTVYEQYF. The V call is TRBV11-1, the J call TRBJ2-7; D ambiguous. The CDR3 is 13 amino acids. V was clipped by 4 bases and J by 3 bases, with 10 bases between them. CDR1 SGHAT and CDR2 FQDESV come from the germline V gene (reference sequence).

The CDR3 DNA is TGTGCCAGCAGCTTGGACAGGGGGCCAGGAAACACCATATATTTT. Protein product: CASSLDRGPGNTIYF. This rearrangement joins TRBV5-4 to TRBJ1-3, with 9 bases that match TRBD1. There are 15 residues in the CDR3. Germline-derived CDR1 and CDR2 are SGHNT and YYREEE (reference sequence). Losses at the gene ends were 0 bases for V and 4 bases for J; bases not matched to a gene: 2.

This rearrangement joins TRBV18 to TRBJ1-1, with a weak D call TRBD1 (6 bases). This CDR3 is built from 14 residues. V lost 3 bases and J lost 5, with 13 bases in between. CDR1 KGHSH and CDR2 LQKENI come from the germline V gene. CDR3: CASSPGAGHTEAFF. The CDR3 bases are TGTGCCAGCTCACCGGGGGCAGGTCATACTGAAGCTTTCTTT.

The chain combines TRBV28 with TRBJ2-7, with D hard to call. This CDR3 is 11 amino acids long. V lost 5 bases and J 9 bases, leaving 11 bases between the germline ends. The germline gives CDR1 MDHEN, CDR2 SYDVKM. In DNA, the CDR3 is TGTGCCAGCAGTGCCCCAATAGGGCAGTACTTC. Protein sequence: CASSAPIGQYF.

The chain employs TRBV24-1 and TRBJ1-5; tentative D call: TRBD1 (5 bases). V was cut by 6 bases and J by 5 bases, with 7 bases left in between. The CDR3 consists of 12 residues. Germline values: CDR1 KGHDR, CDR2 SFDVKD. The CDR3 DNA is TGTGCCACCAGTCAAGGGGATCAGCCCCAGCATTTT. It is translated as CATSQGDQPQHF.

The rearrangement links TRBV28 to TRBJ2-7; 10 bases match TRBD2. The trim removed 4 bases at V and 0 bases at J, leaving 18 bases unmatched. This CDR3 region has 20 residues. CDR1 and CDR2 from the germline V gene are MDHEN and SYDVKM. CDR3 region: CASSWLIRGASGRSSYEQYF. The CDR3 nucleotides are TGTGCCAGCAGTTGGTTAATCAGAGGGGCTAGCGGGAGAAGCTCCTACGAGCAGTACTTC.

This chain uses TRBV7-6 with TRBJ2-7; the D call may be TRBD1 or TRBD2 (6 bases each). This CDR3 contains 13 residues. In germline, CDR1 is SGHVS, CDR2 FNYEAQ. V lost 8 bases to trimming and J lost 6 bases, with 17 bases between them. In DNA form, the CDR3 reads TGTGCCAGCTCCCCACGGGGGCAGGGCGAGCAGTACTTC. Encoded protein: CASSPRGQGEQYF.

V gene TRBV3-1 (or the pseudogene TRBV3-2) combines with J gene TRBJ2-7; D gene unclear. CDR1 is LGHDT, CDR2 YNNKEL, per germline (reference sequence). The V and J ends lost 2 bases and 2 bases respectively, with 10 bases between them. The length of the CDR3 is 14 residues. CDR3 in DNA: TGTGCCAGCAGCCAATTCCTGGGCACCTACGAGCAGTACTTC. Translated: CASSQFLGTYEQYF.